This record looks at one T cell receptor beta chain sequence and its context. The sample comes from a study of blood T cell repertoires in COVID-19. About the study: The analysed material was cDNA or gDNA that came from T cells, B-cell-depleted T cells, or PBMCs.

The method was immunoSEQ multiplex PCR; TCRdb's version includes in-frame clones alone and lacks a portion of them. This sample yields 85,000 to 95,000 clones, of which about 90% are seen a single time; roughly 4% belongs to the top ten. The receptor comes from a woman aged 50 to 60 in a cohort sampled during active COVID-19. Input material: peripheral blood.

The CDR3 spells CASSLSPGAREKLFF. The CDR3 nucleotides read TGTGCCAGCAGTTTATCGCCTGGGGCCAGGGAAAAACTGTTTTTT. This chain connects TRBV28 to TRBJ1-4, with a weak D call TRBD1 (5 bases). This CDR3 has 15 amino acids. The germline V and J ends were trimmed by 1 base and 8 bases, with 14 bases remaining between them. CDR1 and CDR2 (germline): MDHEN, SYDVKM.